Below are 23 T cell receptor beta chains sequenced from a single sample in a study of blood T cells in healthy people across ages. Next came a second PCR, run for about 6 to 11 cycles, which used a sample-barcoded 5' primer along with a J-beta primer mix. TCRdb analysed the 5' RACE reads with MiXCR anew, one entry per CDR3 protein. This sample has about 1.5 million distinct CDR3 sequences, with around 40% found just once. The sequenced material came from blood. The receptors were sampled from a woman younger than 30 in good health.

The V and J genes are TRBV6-5 and TRBJ1-3; no firm D call. Germline CDR1 and CDR2: MNHEY and SVGAGI. The CDR3 has 11 amino acids. V lost 8 bases and J 4 bases, leaving 6 bases between the germline ends. The CDR3 here is CASGEGNTIYF. CDR3 bases: TGTGCCAGCGGGGAGGGAAACACCATATATTTT.

This clonotype turned up a few times. The chain is built from TRBV3-1 and TRBJ1-6; D uncertain. CDR3 length: 12 residues. The germline V gene encodes CDR1 LGHDT and CDR2 YNNKEL (reference sequence). Trimming took 3 bases from V and 8 from J, leaving 5 bases between them. CDR3 DNA sequence: TGTGCCAGCAGCCACCCGTATTCACCCCTCCACTTT. It encodes CASSHPYSPLHF.

J is TRBJ2-3 and V is TRBV5-1; 9 nucleotides agree with TRBD2. CDR1 is SGHRS and CDR2 is YFSETQ in the germline V gene. There are 17 residues in the CDR3. V shed 4 bases, J shed 5 bases, and the junction held 14 bases outside the gene matches. CDR3 region: CASSPANLAGWGDTQYF. The DNA of the CDR3 is TGCGCCAGCAGCCCCGCCAACCTAGCGGGGTGGGGAGATACGCAGTATTTT. The entire variable domain, with the rest obtained from reference TRBV5-1 and TRBJ2-3, is as follows: KAGVTQTPRYLIKTRGQQVTLSCSPISGHRSVSWYQQTPGQGLQFLFEYFSETQRNKGNFPGRFSGRQFSNSRSEMNVSTLELGDSALYLCASSPANLAGWGDTQYFGPGTRLTVL.

In DNA form, the CDR3 reads TGCGCCAGCAGCTTGGCCGGGGCAGGGAGATCACCCCTCCACTTT. This gives the protein CASSLAGAGRSPLHF. The V call is TRBV5-1, the J call TRBJ1-6, with a possible D match to TRBD1 (5 bases). Germline V CDR1 and CDR2: SGHRS, YFSETQ. V was pared by 0 bases and J by 10 bases, with 14 bases between. The CDR3 runs to 15 residues.

Here the CDR3 reads CSAREVAGGSYNEQFF. The DNA for the CDR3 is TGCAGTGCTAGAGAAGTAGCGGGGGGGTCCTACAATGAGCAGTTCTTC. J is TRBJ2-1 and V is TRBV20-1, with 11 bases lining up with TRBD2. V was clipped by 0 bases and J by 1 base; unmatched bases: 2. Germline CDR1 and CDR2: DFQATT and SNEGSKA (reference sequence). This CDR3 is 16 amino acids long.

The chain employs TRBV12-3 or TRBV12-4 and TRBJ2-1; weak D call: TRBD2 (6 bases). V shed 5 bases and J shed 5 bases, with 16 bases lying between them. CDR3 length: 15 amino acids. CDR3 in amino acids: CASSGFSTSNNEQFF. CDR3 sequence (DNA): TGTGCCAGCAGTGGCTTTTCCACTAGCAACAATGAGCAGTTCTTC.

The chain combines TRBV7-8 with TRBJ1-2; D remains unclear. V lost 0 bases, J lost 7 bases, and 9 bases lay in between. Germline CDR1 reads SGHVS; CDR2 reads FQNEAQ. This CDR3 region has 13 residues. This CDR3 reads CASSLASGCGYTF. For the CDR3, the DNA is TGTGCCAGCAGCTTAGCCTCCGGGTGTGGCTACACCTTC.

The J gene is TRBJ2-4, the V gene TRBV27, with D maybe TRBD2 (6 bases). Germline-derived CDR1 and CDR2 are MNHEY and SMNVEV (reference sequence). CDR3 length: 18 residues. V dropped 5 bases and J dropped 0 bases, with 20 bases sitting between them. Written as DNA, the CDR3 is TGTGCCAGCAGTCCACTGTGGGTTAGCGGTATAGCCAAAAACATTCAGTACTTC. It is translated as CASSPLWVSGIAKNIQYF.

This clonotype was observed many times. The rearrangement links TRBV6-2 or TRBV6-3 to TRBJ2-7, with TRBD2 matching over 7 bases. The CDR3 consists of 12 residues. The junction had 3 bases not matched to a gene; V was cut back by 4 bases and J by 6 bases. Germline V lookup: CDR1 MNHEY, CDR2 SVGEGT. Here the CDR3 DNA reads TGTGCCAGCAGTTTGGGAGGGGTCGAGCAGTACTTC. This codes for CASSLGGVEQYF.

The genes are TRBV7-9 and TRBJ1-2; D gene uncertain. V was cut by 5 bases and J by 4 bases, with 11 bases left in between. This CDR3 has 13 amino acids. Germline lookup yields CDR1 SEHNR and CDR2 FQNEAQ (reference sequence). CDR3 nucleotide sequence: TGTGCCAGCAGCCCTAGAGCATTCTATGGCTACACCTTC. Its protein product is CASSPRAFYGYTF.

The J gene is TRBJ2-7, the V gene TRBV20-1, with 8 bases matching TRBD1. Germline CDR1 is DFQATT and CDR2 is SNEGSKA (reference sequence). The CDR3 covers 16 residues. V lost 3 bases to trimming and J lost 0 bases; unmatched junction nucleotides: 10. This CDR3 is CSASGHRDRISYEQYF. CDR3 sequence (DNA): TGCAGTGCTAGCGGACACCGGGACAGGATCTCCTACGAGCAGTACTTC.

The chain is built from TRBV6-5 and TRBJ2-2, with D unclear. The CDR3 runs to 13 residues. The V gene lost 2 bases and the J gene lost 4 bases, with 5 bases spanning the gap. CDR1 MNHEY and CDR2 SVGAGI come from the germline V gene. In DNA, the CDR3 is TGTGCCAGCAGTTACCACCCCACCGGGGAGCTGTTTTTT. Translating gives CASSYHPTGELFF.

This sequence joins TRBV5-1 and TRBJ1-6; D call uncertain. This CDR3 spans 14 amino acids. From germline, CDR1 is SGHRS and CDR2 YFSETQ. Trimming shortened V by 6 bases and J by 5 bases, and 12 bases separated the two germline ends. The chain's CDR3 is CASTAQDHNSPLHF. For the CDR3, the DNA is TGCGCCAGCACAGCCCAGGATCATAATTCACCCCTCCACTTT.

A few counts support this clonotype. This sequence joins TRBV10-3 and TRBJ2-7; 8 bases line up with TRBD2. The germline V gene encodes CDR1 ENHRY and CDR2 SYGVKD. Trimming removed 3 bases from V and 3 bases from J; junction bases left unmatched: 7. This CDR3 comprises 15 residues. CDR3 region: CAISEGAGVSYEQYF. The CDR3 DNA sequence: TGTGCCATCAGTGAAGGAGCGGGAGTAAGCTACGAGCAGTACTTC.

The chain joins TRBV20-1 to TRBJ1-5; TRBD1 might be the D (5 bases). CDR3 size: 13 residues. V was clipped by 3 bases and J by 0 bases, with 6 bases between them. Germline V lookup: CDR1 DFQATT, CDR2 SNEGSKA (reference sequence). This CDR3 reads CSASDSSNQPQHF. In DNA form, the CDR3 reads TGCAGTGCTAGCGACAGTAGCAATCAGCCCCAGCATTTT.

This clonotype was picked up a small number of times. J is TRBJ2-1 and V is TRBV27, with TRBD2 matching 12 bases. CDR1 MNHEY and CDR2 SMNVEV come from the germline V gene (reference sequence). The J segment lost 0 bases and the V segment lost 8 bases, leaving 2 bases of the junction unmatched. The CDR3 has 15 residues. CDR3 amino acids: CASASGGASYNEQFF. The DNA of the CDR3 is TGTGCCAGCGCTAGCGGGGGGGCCTCCTACAATGAGCAGTTCTTC.

Turning to this clonotype: A much more abundant neighbour one base away suggests this may be a read error. This chain links TRBV2 with TRBJ1-1; the match to TRBD1 covers 9 bases. In germline, CDR1 is SNHLY, CDR2 FYNNEI. V was pared by 6 bases and J by 8 bases, with 7 bases of the junction left unmatched. The length of the CDR3 is 13 residues. In nucleotides, the CDR3 is TGTGCCAGCAGAGACGGGGACAGGGTGGAAGCTTTCTTT. This sequence encodes CASRDGDRVEAFF.

V gene TRBV2 combines with J gene TRBJ1-4; D unresolved. CDR1 is SNHLY, CDR2 FYNNEI, per germline. This CDR3 spans 12 amino acids. Trimming pared 2 bases from V and 12 bases from J, leaving 10 bases between. CDR3 sequence (DNA): TGTGCCAGCAGTGAAAGGACGAGTGAACTGTTTTTT. Protein: CASSERTSELFF.

This clonotype was counted between two and nine times. This chain connects TRBV12-3 or TRBV12-4 to TRBJ1-5; no reliable D call. The CDR3 totals 13 residues. Trimming removed 5 bases from V and 7 bases from J, with 12 bases in between. The CDR3 nucleotides are TGTGCCAGCAGTGCCCAGCAAGGCCAGCCCCAGCATTTT. It specifies CASSAQQGQPQHF.

This chain joins TRBV4-2 and TRBJ2-7; TRBD2 matches 12 bases. CDR3 length: 17 amino acids. Germline CDR1 reads LGHNA; CDR2 reads YNFKEQ. The J segment lost 9 bases and the V segment lost 0 bases, leaving 12 bases of the junction unmatched. This CDR3 is CASSQDVLAGGPNGQYF. The CDR3, as DNA: TGTGCCAGCAGCCAAGACGTCCTAGCGGGAGGGCCGAATGGGCAGTACTTC.

This clonotype occurred a few times. This chain links TRBV4-2 with TRBJ1-2; 8 bases match TRBD1. V dropped 0 bases and J dropped 2; count of bases not matched to a gene: 11. Germline V CDR1 and CDR2: LGHNA, YNFKEQ. The CDR3 runs to 18 residues. CDR3 loop: CASSQELLRTGTNYGYTF. In DNA, the CDR3 is TGTGCCAGCAGCCAAGAGTTATTGAGGACAGGGACGAACTATGGCTACACCTTC.

This clonotype was counted a few times. This chain links TRBV4-1 with TRBJ1-5; the D is unclear. The CDR3 is 14 residues long. Germline lookup yields CDR1 MGHRA and CDR2 YSYEKL. Trimming shortened V by 1 base and J by 3 bases, and 7 bases separated the two germline ends. CDR3 coding DNA: TGCGCCAGCAGCCAAGTTTCGGTCAATCAGCCCCAGCATTTT. This sequence encodes CASSQVSVNQPQHF.

The chain has TRBV12-3 or TRBV12-4 and TRBJ1-3, with D maybe TRBD1 (6 bases). The CDR3 runs to 14 residues. The germline V and J ends were trimmed by 8 bases and 0 bases, with 11 bases remaining between them. CDR3 DNA: TGTGCCAGCCCGGACAGCTCCTCTGGAAACACCATATATTTT. It specifies CASPDSSSGNTIYF.